The present TCR beta chain was sequenced within a study of patients and donors after allogeneic stem cell transplantation. By proportion, this clonotype is large. From the RT-PCR reads, TCRdb called clonotypes with MiXCR, one entry per CDR3 protein. The data hold about 840 distinct CDR3 sequences, with 1.5% to 2% observed a single time. The CDR3 runs to 15 residues. The germline gives CDR1 SNHLY, CDR2 FYNNEI. The ends were cut back, 10 bases at V and 0 bases at J, with 13 bases in the middle. The specimen sequenced was blood, either unsorted or a sorted T cell fraction (not recorded which). This clonotype was sampled from a human donor who was either an allogeneic HSCT recipient or a stem cell or donor lymphocyte infusion donor (not recorded which). It is not recorded whose cells these are; they may come from a transplant donor. The rearrangement uses TRBV2 and TRBJ1-6; D is possibly TRBD1 (5 bases). CDR3 in amino acids: CATDAGTSYNSPLHF. The CDR3 nucleotides are TGTGCCACAGACGCGGGGACCTCCTATAATTCACCCCTCCACTTT.